The sequence of this T cell receptor (beta chain) was determined in a study of Ad26.COV2.S vaccination and SARS-CoV-2 variants. Points from the study as a whole: Similar non-spike TCR breadth was seen in vaccine and placebo recipients. Responses of T cells in total may have been underestimated by the TCR breadth and depth analyses.

The method was immunoSEQ multiplex PCR; TCRdb's version includes in-frame clones alone and lacks a portion of them. The sample yields some 39,000 clones, approximately 83% seen once. A note on this clone: Its antigen is unidentified.

V dropped 4 bases and J dropped 4 bases, with 9 bases sitting between them. This CDR3 contains 13 residues. CDR1 is SGHRS and CDR2 is YFSETQ in the germline V gene. The sample consisted of peripheral blood, taken after recovery from COVID-19. The source of this sequence is a human donor who had recovered from COVID-19. The gene calls are TRBV5-1 and TRBJ1-3; D gene uncertain. The CDR3 DNA reads TGCGCCAGCAGCCCGGACGGGGGAAACACCATATATTTT. Its protein product is CASSPDGGNTIYF.